These T cell receptor beta chains were read from a single sample in a study of T cell responses to AZD1222 COVID-19 vaccine. The assay was immunoSEQ multiplex PCR, and TCRdb's table has in-frame clones only and misses some. Altogether approximately 84,000 clones are present, roughly 89% being singletons, with the ten largest covering 2% to 3%. Sample: peripheral blood, taken on day 0 of AZD1222 vaccination. Receptors were obtained from an adult in good health. Both conserved end residues are part of each CDR3. The D gene is left open where the match is weak. The size of a clone is reported for some rows only, either as once, few or many, or as a class for expanded clones.

V gene	CDR3 length	clone size	J gene	D gene	CDR3 DNA	CDR3 protein
TRBV30	12	NA	TRBJ1-2	NA	TGTGCCTGGAGTTTCGCTAACTATGGCTACACCTTC	CAWSFANYGYTF
TRBV6-5	15	once	TRBJ1-4	NA	TGTGCCAGCCACCCGCGGGGCGCAACTAATGAAAAACTGTTTTTT	CASHPRGATNEKLFF
TRBV12-5	12	NA	TRBJ1-1	NA	TGTGCTAGTGGCCGCGCGGAGGCTGAAGCTTTCTTT	CASGRAEAEAFF
TRBV29-1	14	NA	TRBJ1-3	NA	TGCAGCGTTGAGGGGCTAGGGGCTGGAAACACCATATATTTT	CSVEGLGAGNTIYF
TRBV2	16	NA	TRBJ2-3	TRBD1	TGTGCCAGCGCCGGGACAGGGGGCGCGCGCACAGATACGCAGTATTTT	CASAGTGGARTDTQYF
TRBV3-1/TRBV3-2	14	once	TRBJ1-6	NA	TGTGCCAGCAGCCACCAGGGTCTTAACTCACCCCTCCACTTT	CASSHQGLNSPLHF
TRBV11-2	12	NA	TRBJ2-1	NA	TGTGCCAGCAGCTTAGGGTCCAATGAGCAGTTCTTC	CASSLGSNEQFF
TRBV2	14	NA	TRBJ1-2	NA	TGTGCCGGATACGGCGTCCGCGACCACTATGGCTACACCTTC	CAGYGVRDHYGYTF
TRBV6-5	15	NA	TRBJ1-4	TRBD1	TGTGCCAGCAGTTACTCACAGGGGAATCGGGAAAAACTGTTTTTT	CASSYSQGNREKLFF
TRBV6-2/TRBV6-3	16	NA	TRBJ2-3	TRBD2	TGTGCCAGCAGTGGGTCAGCGGGGGGGAGCACAGATACGCAGTATTTT	CASSGSAGGSTDTQYF
TRBV12-3/TRBV12-4	13	few	TRBJ1-5	NA	TGTGCCAGCAGTTTACTGGGGGATCAGCCCCAGCATTTT	CASSLLGDQPQHF
TRBV4-2	15	NA	TRBJ1-2	TRBD1	TGTGCCAGCAGCCAGGGGGTAACAGGGGGCGAAGACTACACCTTC	CASSQGVTGGEDYTF
TRBV7-8	14	NA	TRBJ2-5	NA	TGTGCCAGCAGCTTCAGTGGGGTAGAAGAGACCCAGTACTTC	CASSFSGVEETQYF
TRBV7-9	15	NA	TRBJ1-1	NA	TGTGCCAGCAGCTTAGGACTTCTAATGAACACTGAAGCTTTCTTT	CASSLGLLMNTEAFF
TRBV13	12	NA	TRBJ2-7	NA	TGTGCCAGCAGCTTAGGCCACAGGGAGCAGTACTTC	CASSLGHREQYF
TRBV25-1	14	NA	TRBJ2-1	NA	TGTGCCAGCAGTTATGGGGGCCGCACCAATGAGCAGTTCTTC	CASSYGGRTNEQFF
TRBV7-9	11	NA	TRBJ2-7	NA	TGTGCCAGCAGCTTAGACTACGAGCAGTACTTC	CASSLDYEQYF
TRBV29-1	12	NA	TRBJ2-7	TRBD2	TGCAGCGTCCCATCTGGGGGGGGCGAGCAGTACTTC	CSVPSGGGEQYF
TRBV5-1	14	NA	TRBJ1-1	NA	TGCGCCAGCAGCTCAGAACAGGGGAACACTGAAGCTTTCTTT	CASSSEQGNTEAFF
TRBV7-2	16	NA	TRBJ2-2	NA	TGTGCCAGCAGCTTAGACAGGGTACCGAACACCGGGGAGCTGTTTTTT	CASSLDRVPNTGELFF
TRBV5-5	14	NA	TRBJ1-6	NA	TGTGCCAGCGCATTAACGGAGGGTAGCTCACCCCTCCACTTT	CASALTEGSSPLHF
TRBV2	14	NA	TRBJ2-3	TRBD2	TGTGCCACCAAGCGGGGGGGCCGTAAAGATACGCAGTATTTT	CATKRGGRKDTQYF
TRBV4-3	17	NA	TRBJ2-6	TRBD1	TGCGCCAGCAGCGCCCGGGACAGGGGGCTTGGGGCCAACGTCCTGACTTTC	CASSARDRGLGANVLTF
TRBV29-1	13	NA	TRBJ1-4	TRBD1	TGCAGCGTAACCGGGACAGACTATGAAAAACTGTTTTTT	CSVTGTDYEKLFF
TRBV7-2	15	NA	TRBJ2-7	NA	TGTGCCAGCAGCTTAGGCTGGGACTTCTCCTACGAGCAGTACTTC	CASSLGWDFSYEQYF
TRBV30	13	NA	TRBJ1-1	NA	TGTGCCTGGAACGGAGGAATGAACACTGAAGCTTTCTTT	CAWNGGMNTEAFF
TRBV11-2	20	NA	TRBJ1-4	TRBD1	TGTGCCAGCAGCTTAGAGGGCCCGAGAGGGGACAGGGGGCGTGCTGAAAAACTGTTTTTT	CASSLEGPRGDRGRAEKLFF
TRBV6-5	15	NA	TRBJ2-2	NA	TGTGCCAGCCATACGCTGACAGGACACACCGGGGAGCTGTTTTTT	CASHTLTGHTGELFF
TRBV5-1	14	few	TRBJ1-1	NA	TGCGCCAGCAGCACAGGACCCCCCGGGGCTGAAGCTTTCTTT	CASSTGPPGAEAFF
TRBV30	13	NA	TRBJ1-1	NA	TGTGCCTGGGTACAGGGTTCGAACACTGAAGCTTTCTTT	CAWVQGSNTEAFF
TRBV12-3/TRBV12-4	12	NA	TRBJ2-5	NA	TGTGCCAGCAGCGGGTTCGCAGAGACCCAGTACTTC	CASSGFAETQYF
TRBV6-1	17	NA	TRBJ1-1	NA	TGTGCCAGCAGTGAAAATGCAGGGTGGGAAAAGAACACTGAAGCTTTCTTT	CASSENAGWEKNTEAFF
TRBV6-1	14	NA	TRBJ1-5	TRBD1	TGTGCCAGCAGTGACCCAACAGGGGTACAGCCCCAGCATTTT	CASSDPTGVQPQHF
TRBV7-8	16	NA	TRBJ2-2	NA	TGTGCCAGCAGCTCACCCAGTAGGGGGGCCACCGGGGAGCTGTTTTTT	CASSSPSRGATGELFF
TRBV24-1	16	NA	TRBJ2-1	TRBD2	TGTGCCACCAGTGATTCCCCGGGGCGGGGGGGCAATGAGCAGTTCTTC	CATSDSPGRGGNEQFF
TRBV30	15	NA	TRBJ1-3	NA	TGTGCCTGGAGTCCCCCCAACGATCGGGGAAACACCATATATTTT	CAWSPPNDRGNTIYF
TRBV15	14	NA	TRBJ2-3	TRBD2	TGTGCCACCAGCCTCGGGGGGTCCACAGATACGCAGTATTTT	CATSLGGSTDTQYF
TRBV21-1	18	NA	TRBJ1-1	NA	TGTGCCAGCAGCACATATCAAATACAGGGAAGGGGGAACACTGAAGCTTTCTTT	CASSTYQIQGRGNTEAFF
TRBV7-8	15	NA	TRBJ2-1	NA	TGTGCCAGCAGCTTAGTCGAGGGACACTACAATGAGCAGTTCTTC	CASSLVEGHYNEQFF
TRBV27	15	NA	TRBJ2-2	NA	TGTGCCAGCAGTGCGCCCGGGACACTAGCCGGGGAGCTGTTTTTT	CASSAPGTLAGELFF
TRBV20-1	14	NA	TRBJ2-7	TRBD1	TGCAGTGCTAGTGCCCCGGACAGGGACTACGAGCAGTACTTC	CSASAPDRDYEQYF
TRBV9	14	NA	TRBJ2-3	TRBD2	TGTGCCAGCAGCGGTAGCGGGCGCACAGATACGCAGTATTTT	CASSGSGRTDTQYF
TRBV5-4	15	NA	TRBJ1-1	TRBD1	TGTGCCAGCAGCCCTCGACAGGGGGCGAACACTGAAGCTTTCTTT	CASSPRQGANTEAFF
TRBV6-2/TRBV6-3	14	NA	TRBJ2-6	NA	TGTGCCAGCAGCCACCACACTGGGGCCAACGTCCTGACTTTC	CASSHHTGANVLTF
TRBV2	14	NA	TRBJ1-2	NA	TGTGCCAGCAGTGAGGCGGGGGCAGGGTATGGCTACACCTTC	CASSEAGAGYGYTF
TRBV3-1/TRBV3-2	16	NA	TRBJ2-3	NA	TGTGCCAGCAGCCAAGATGAACTAGTGGGCACAGATACGCAGTATTTT	CASSQDELVGTDTQYF
TRBV7-8	16	once	TRBJ1-2	TRBD1	TGTGCCAGCAGCTCACAGGGGGCGCTTGGTTTCTATGGCTACACCTTC	CASSSQGALGFYGYTF
TRBV5-1	12	NA	TRBJ2-1	TRBD2	TGCGCCAGCAGCTTGGAGCGGGGGACCCCGTTCTTC	CASSLERGTPFF
TRBV10-3	14	NA	TRBJ2-5	TRBD2	TGTGCCATCAGTGACGCGGGGGTACAAGAGACCCAGTACTTC	CAISDAGVQETQYF
TRBV15	15	NA	TRBJ2-7	NA	TGTGCCACCAGCAGGGGACCGCCGAACGAACACGAGCAGTACTTC	CATSRGPPNEHEQYF
TRBV7-4	12	NA	TRBJ1-5	TRBD1	TGTGCCAGCAGCTTCAGGGGGCAGCCCCAGCATTTT	CASSFRGQPQHF
TRBV29-1	16	NA	TRBJ1-6	TRBD1	TGCAGCGCTGGACAGGGGGTGACCTCCTATAATTCACCCCTCCACTTT	CSAGQGVTSYNSPLHF
TRBV2	14	few	TRBJ2-5	TRBD2	TGTGCCAGCAGTGAAATTAGCGGGGAAGAGACCCAGTACTTC	CASSEISGEETQYF
TRBV6-2/TRBV6-3	17	NA	TRBJ1-1	TRBD1	TGTGCCAGCAGTTCTAGTAAGCGGACAGGAGAAAACACTGAAGCTTTCTTT	CASSSSKRTGENTEAFF
TRBV9	15	NA	TRBJ2-5	TRBD2	TGTGCCAGCAGCGAGCGGGGGTTTGTGGCAGAGACCCAGTACTTC	CASSERGFVAETQYF
TRBV7-2	15	NA	TRBJ1-6	NA	TGTGCCAGCAGCTTAGGGGGGATGGGGAATTCACCCCTCCACTTT	CASSLGGMGNSPLHF
TRBV6-5	15	NA	TRBJ2-1	TRBD1	TGTGCCAGCAGGGGGTGGGACAGGGGCCAGGATGAGCAGTTCTTC	CASRGWDRGQDEQFF
TRBV11-2	14	NA	TRBJ2-3	NA	TGTGCCAGCAGCTTATCTCAACAGGGTCTATCGCAGTATTTT	CASSLSQQGLSQYF
TRBV19	16	NA	TRBJ1-2	TRBD1	TGTGCCAGTATGGACAGGGCGGGGACGATCGTCGGAGGCTACACCTTC	CASMDRAGTIVGGYTF
TRBV14	13	NA	TRBJ2-7	TRBD2	TGTGCCAGCAGGGGGACTAGCGGGTACGAGCAGTACTTC	CASRGTSGYEQYF